Listed below are T cell receptor beta chains from one sample, sequenced in a study of T cell repertoires in cytomegalovirus infection. MiXCR, run by TCRdb on the reads, gives a single entry per CDR3 protein. The repertoire holds almost 550,000 distinct CDR3 sequences, 16% seen once, with 20% to 30% in the top ten. Sequencing was carried out using CD8+ T cells from PBMCs. Receptors originate from a human donor in good health (CMV status not recorded). Some clones in this sample may be carry-over from other donors' samples. Each CDR3 is given with its conserved first and last residue. Each record gives: D gene, clone size, J gene, V gene, CDR3 protein, CDR3 DNA. D genes are given only for firm matches. The size entry is marked missing in some rows and otherwise reads once, few, many or a size class.

. many TRBJ2-1 TRBV6-1 CASSDLQGHEQFF TGTGCCAGCAGTGATTTACAGGGCCATGAGCAGTTCTTC
. few TRBJ2-3 TRBV9 CASSVAGEGNTQYF TGTGCCAGCAGCGTAGCGGGAGAGGGGAATACGCAGTATTTT
. many TRBJ2-2 TRBV27 CASSHGTGELFF TGTGCCAGCAGTCATGGAACCGGGGAGCTGTTTTTT
. . TRBJ2-1 TRBV3-1 CASSQLRRDEQFF TGTGCCAGCAGCCAATTAAGGAGGGATGAGCAGTTCTTC
TRBD2 . TRBJ2-1 TRBV11-2 CASSLRASGPYNEQFF TGTGCCAGCAGCCTTCGAGCTAGCGGCCCTTACAATGAGCAGTTCTTC
. many TRBJ2-1 TRBV6-5 CASSSRGRENEQFF TGTGCCAGCAGTTCCAGGGGGCGGGAGAATGAGCAGTTCTTC
. few TRBJ2-1 TRBV5-5 CASSPGTSNPYNEQFF TGTGCCAGCAGTCCCGGGACCTCAAATCCCTACAATGAGCAGTTCTTC
. many TRBJ1-5 TRBV6-1 CASSAWGDQPQHF TGTGCCAGCAGTGCCTGGGGGGATCAGCCCCAGCATTTT
. many TRBJ2-3 TRBV7-2 CASSLVWGRGTDTQYF TGTGCCAGCAGCTTAGTTTGGGGGCGCGGCACAGATACGCAGTATTTT
. once TRBJ2-2 TRBV6-5 CASSHRLGGGELFF TGTGCCAGCAGTCACCGACTGGGTGGCGGGGAGCTGTTTTTT
. . TRBJ2-7 TRBV20-1 CSARGRGGDEQYF TGCAGTGCTAGGGGCAGGGGCGGGGACGAGCAGTACTTC
. many TRBJ2-1 TRBV5-4 CASSPARAQESSYNEQFF TGTGCCAGCAGCCCCGCAAGGGCCCAGGAGAGCTCCTACAATGAGCAGTTCTTC
. many TRBJ2-7 TRBV12-5 CASGSDRYEQYF TGTGCTAGTGGTTCCGACAGGTACGAGCAGTACTTC
. few TRBJ2-1 TRBV4-1 CASSHWTANEQFF TGCGCCAGCAGCCATTGGACCGCAAATGAGCAGTTCTTC
TRBD2 many TRBJ2-1 TRBV7-8 CASRRTSGYNEQFF TGTGCCAGCAGACGGACTAGCGGGTACAATGAGCAGTTCTTC
TRBD2 . TRBJ2-1 TRBV7-2 CACRLEGPELAGLNEQFF TGTGCCTGCAGATTAGAGGGGCCCGAGCTAGCGGGGTTAAATGAGCAGTTCTTC
. . TRBJ2-2 TRBV10-2 CASSDNPDTGELFF TGCGCCAGCAGTGATAACCCGGACACCGGGGAGCTGTTTTTT
. many TRBJ2-3 TRBV7-9 CASRLIADTQYF TGTGCCAGCCGACTTATCGCAGATACGCAGTATTTT
. few TRBJ1-1 TRBV7-9 CASRESGRNTEAFF TGTGCCAGCAGGGAATCAGGGAGAAACACTGAAGCTTTCTTT
TRBD2 many TRBJ2-7 TRBV6-6 CASSYSGSSGGPYEQYF TGTGCCAGCAGTTACTCGGGAAGTAGCGGGGGCCCCTACGAGCAGTACTTC
. . TRBJ1-6 TRBV20-1 CSARDPANGADNSPLHF TGCAGTGCTAGAGATCCCGCCAACGGGGCTGATAATTCACCCCTCCACTTT
TRBD1 many TRBJ2-1 TRBV7-3 CASSPPHRDSAYNEQFF TGTGCCAGCAGCCCCCCCCACCGGGACAGTGCCTACAATGAGCAGTTCTTC
TRBD1 few TRBJ2-7 TRBV5-4 CASSGDRGEGYEQYF TGTGCCAGCAGTGGGGACAGGGGAGAAGGTTACGAGCAGTACTTC
. many TRBJ2-2 TRBV11-2 CASRILRLNGANTGELFF TGTGCCAGCAGAATCTTACGGCTCAACGGGGCGAACACCGGGGAGCTGTTTTTT
TRBD1 many TRBJ2-1 TRBV27 CASSYPGQGSIF TGTGCCAGCAGTTATCCGGGACAGGGCAGTATCTTC
. few TRBJ2-5 TRBV5-1 CASSLEMNPILMETQYF TGCGCCAGCAGCTTGGAGATGAACCCCATCCTTATGGAGACCCAGTACTTC